This T cell receptor (beta chain) was documented in a study of regulatory T cells in long-lasting Graves disease. Background on the study: For under 3 months, newly diagnosed Graves' patients had been taking antithyroid drugs.

Both iRepertoire HTBI primers and Arm-PCR of CDR3 regions were used to build the TCR beta libraries. TCRdb fed the multiplex PCR reads into MiXCR, producing one record per CDR3 protein. The table shows approximately 470,000 distinct CDR3 sequences, with roughly 15% occurring only once. Sample time point: newly diagnosed GD, antithyroid drugs for less than 3 months. RNA from PBMCs was the source of the TCR library. Graves' disease diagnoses followed American Thyroid Association guidelines. The source of the patients was an endocrinology department in Xi'an, China. Ten or more counts support this clonotype. These data also featured in a second study, about T cells in Graves' hyperthyroidism and ophthalmopathy. From that second work: The diagnostic basis comprised clinical symptoms, serum thyroxine and TRAb, thyroid ultrasound and orbital computed tomography.

This material consisted of peripheral blood mononuclear cells (PBMCs), taken at new diagnosis, from a patient treated with antithyroid drugs. This sequence originates from a man aged 40-50 years with Graves disease.

Written as DNA, the CDR3 is TGTGCCAGCAGCCCCAGAGCGGGGAACACAGATACGCAGTATTTT. It specifies CASSPRAGNTDTQYF. This chain links TRBV11-2 with TRBJ2-3; the match to TRBD2 covers 7 bases. The V and J ends lost 5 bases and 2 bases, in that order; junction bases with no gene match: 7. The CDR3 extends over 15 amino acids. Germline lookup yields CDR1 SGHAT and CDR2 FQNNGV.